A single count supports the clone carrying this T cell receptor (beta chain). Its antigen remains unknown. CDR3 size: 13 residues. Per germline, CDR1 MNHEY and CDR2 SVGAGI. V dropped 0 bases and J dropped 12 bases, with 14 bases sitting between them. The sample comes from a study of CD8+ T cells in alopecia areata. Across the whole study: Oral tofacitinib (5 to 10 mg twice daily) was administered to treated patients.

cDNA serving as the sequencing template came from extracted, reverse transcribed RNA. Measured with immunoSEQ multiplex PCR; TCRdb has only the in-frame clones, and not every one. In the table there are 45,000 to 60,000 clones, 95% to 97% of which are singletons. Notes on the study in general: In scalp samples, resident alphabeta T cells of normal skin are also sequenced.

PBMCs, the starting material, were the source of sorted CD4+ and CD8+ T cells. The TCR was taken from a human donor with alopecia areata. Here the sequenced sample was CD8+ T cells sorted from blood, taken at week 0. The chain carries TRBV6-5 and TRBJ2-5; D gene unclear. This CDR3 is CASSYSATAKEYF. CDR3 nucleotide sequence: TGTGCCAGCAGTTACTCCGCCACCGCGAAAGAGTACTTC.